Presented here are 14 T cell receptor beta chains from one specimen sequenced in a study of blood T cell repertoires in COVID-19. Clones were sequenced by immunoSEQ multiplex PCR, and TCRdb holds only the in-frame ones, with some missing. Counted here are 100,000 to 150,000 clones, over 60% occurring once; the ten biggest clones make up less than 7.5%. Sample: peripheral blood. These receptors originate from a man between 65 and 85 years old with acute or convalescent COVID-19.

This clone was picked up a small number of times. This chain connects TRBV7-3 to TRBJ2-1; TRBD2 matches at 11 bases. Germline trimming cut 2 bases from V and 7 bases from J; bases unmatched to any gene: 1. CDR3 length: 14 residues. Germline loops: CDR1 SGHTA, CDR2 FQGTGA. This CDR3 reads CASSLVAGGNEQFF. The CDR3 DNA reads as TGTGCCAGCAGCTTAGTAGCGGGGGGGAATGAGCAGTTCTTC.

This chain connects TRBV2 to TRBJ2-6; possibly TRBD1 for D (5 bases). CDR1 is SNHLY and CDR2 is FYNNEI in the germline V gene. CDR3 size: 15 residues. The V end was cut by 1 base, the J end by 6 bases, with 10 bases between. The CDR3 DNA reads as TGTGCCAGCAGTGAAGAGGCAGGGAAGGCCAACGTCCTGACTTTC. Translated: CASSEEAGKANVLTF.

The chain couples TRBV5-8 to TRBJ2-3, with D maybe TRBD2 (6 bases). With 4 bases removed from V and 4 bases from J, the gap between germline ends came to 16 bases. The germline CDR1 and CDR2 sequences are SGHTS and YDEGEE. This CDR3 region has 15 residues. Here the CDR3 reads CASSLVGGRSDTQYF. As DNA, the CDR3 is TGTGCCAGCAGCCTTGTGGGAGGACGATCAGATACGCAGTATTTT. Full variable domain (missing parts from reference TRBV5-8 and TRBJ2-3): EAGVTQSPTHLIKTRGQQATLRCSPISGHTSVYWYQQALGLGLQFLLWYDEGEERNRGNFPPRFSGRQFPNYSSELNVNALELEDSALYLCASSLVGGRSDTQYFGPGTRLTVL.

The rearrangement joins TRBV30 to TRBJ1-5, with 7 bases matching TRBD1. Germline V gene sequence: CDR1 GTSNPN, CDR2 SVGIG (reference sequence). This CDR3 region has 13 residues. J lost 7 bases, V lost 1 base, and 4 bases had no gene match. The CDR3 is CAWSGQGRQPQHF. The CDR3 region has the DNA TGTGCCTGGAGTGGACAGGGACGGCAGCCCCAGCATTTT.

The chain combines TRBV7-3 with TRBJ2-1; 7 nucleotides line up with TRBD1. The germline gives CDR1 SGHTA, CDR2 FQGTGA. Trimming cost V 5 bases and J 0 bases; bases outside gene matches: 7. The CDR3 sequence is 16 residues long. CDR3 region: CASSTQQGSSYNEQFF. As DNA, the CDR3 is TGTGCCAGCAGCACCCAACAGGGGAGCTCCTACAATGAGCAGTTCTTC. Using reference TRBV7-3 and TRBJ2-1 for the parts outside the CDR3, the full variable domain is GAGVSQTPSNKVTEKGKYVELRCDPISGHTALYWYRQSLGQGPEFLIYFQGTGAADDSGLPNDRFFAVRPEGSVSTLKIQRTERGDSAVYLCASSTQQGSSYNEQFFGPGTRLTVL.

This clone was observed once. CDR3 bases: TGTGCCAGCAGTCAACCCGGGGAAATGAACACTGAAGCTTTCTTT. Encoded protein: CASSQPGEMNTEAFF. V is TRBV6-5 and J is TRBJ1-1; D gene unclear. The length of the CDR3 is 15 residues. The V end was cut by 5 bases, the J end by 0 bases, with 13 bases between. The germline gives CDR1 MNHEY, CDR2 SVGAGI.

The rearrangement uses TRBV7-3 and TRBJ2-3; 7 nucleotides agree with TRBD2. The CDR3 is made up of 15 amino acids. The germline gives CDR1 SGHTA, CDR2 FQGTGA. V was clipped by 2 bases and J by 3 bases; unmatched bases: 5. CDR3 protein: CASSLGLAATDTQYF. The CDR3 nucleotides are TGTGCCAGCAGCTTAGGGCTAGCGGCGACAGATACGCAGTATTTT. Together with reference TRBV7-3 and TRBJ2-3, the CDR3 gives the full variable domain: GAGVSQTPSNKVTEKGKYVELRCDPISGHTALYWYRQSLGQGPEFLIYFQGTGAADDSGLPNDRFFAVRPEGSVSTLKIQRTERGDSAVYLCASSLGLAATDTQYFGPGTRLTVL.

This chain links TRBV4-1 with TRBJ2-2, with TRBD2 matching over 11 bases. This CDR3 spans 17 amino acids. Per the germline V gene, CDR1 is MGHRA and CDR2 is YSYEKL. Trimming took 0 bases from V and 6 from J; bases not matched to a gene: 6. In nucleotides, the CDR3 is TGCGCCAGCAGCCAAGATCCCACTAGCGGGAGATCCGGGGAGCTGTTTTTT. It codes for CASSQDPTSGRSGELFF.

This chain connects TRBV15 to TRBJ1-4; TRBD1 aligns across 10 bases. V trimming: 5 bases; J trimming: 6 bases; junction bases outside the gene matches: 3. CDR3 length equals 14 residues. Germline lookup yields CDR1 LNHNV and CDR2 YYDKDF (reference sequence). The CDR3 DNA is TGTGCCACCAGCGTGGGGACAGGGGATGAAAAACTGTTTTTT. This gives the protein CATSVGTGDEKLFF.

This clone was seen just once. The gene calls are TRBV5-1 and TRBJ2-3; the match to TRBD2 covers 10 bases. The V gene's germline CDR1 is SGHRS and CDR2 YFSETQ. The CDR3 is 17 residues long. J was trimmed by 6 bases and V by 0 bases; bases with no gene match: 10. DNA of the CDR3: TGCGCCAGCAGCTTGGGGACTAGCGGAAAACCAGGTGATACGCAGTATTTT. Translating gives CASSLGTSGKPGDTQYF.

This chain connects TRBV18 to TRBJ2-7; possible D gene TRBD1, 5 bases. The CDR3 extends over 16 amino acids. V was cut by 0 bases and J by 2 bases, with 14 bases left in between. Germline CDR1 KGHSH, CDR2 LQKENI. The CDR3: CASSPPIRGAPYEQYF. The CDR3 nucleotides are TGTGCCAGCTCACCACCGATAAGGGGTGCTCCCTACGAGCAGTACTTC.

This clone was found once. V and J are TRBV7-9 and TRBJ2-7; 7 nucleotides line up with TRBD1. With 5 bases clipped from V and 5 bases from J, the junction kept 12 bases outside the gene matches. CDR3 length equals 15 residues. Germline CDR1 is SEHNR and CDR2 is FQNEAQ (reference sequence). The CDR3 reads CASSPRDSGWDEQYF. CDR3 coding DNA: TGTGCCAGCAGCCCACGGGACAGTGGATGGGACGAGCAGTACTTC.

This chain connects TRBV7-8 to TRBJ2-3; 9 bases match TRBD1. The CDR3 is 20 amino acids. From germline, CDR1 is SGHVS and CDR2 FQNEAQ. With 5 bases clipped from V and 1 base from J, the junction kept 19 bases outside the gene matches. For the CDR3, the DNA is TGTGCCAGCAGCCCGCTATCTCCGCCCGGGACAGGGAGTCGCACAGATACGCAGTATTTT. The encoded protein is CASSPLSPPGTGSRTDTQYF.

The J gene is TRBJ1-1, the V gene TRBV18; no clear D. V shed 4 bases and J shed 0 bases, with 12 bases lying between them. The CDR3 is 15 amino acids. Per the germline V gene, CDR1 is KGHSH and CDR2 is LQKENI. CDR3 in DNA: TGTGCCAGCTCACGCGGAGGAGTGCTGAACACTGAAGCTTTCTTT. Amino acids: CASSRGGVLNTEAFF.